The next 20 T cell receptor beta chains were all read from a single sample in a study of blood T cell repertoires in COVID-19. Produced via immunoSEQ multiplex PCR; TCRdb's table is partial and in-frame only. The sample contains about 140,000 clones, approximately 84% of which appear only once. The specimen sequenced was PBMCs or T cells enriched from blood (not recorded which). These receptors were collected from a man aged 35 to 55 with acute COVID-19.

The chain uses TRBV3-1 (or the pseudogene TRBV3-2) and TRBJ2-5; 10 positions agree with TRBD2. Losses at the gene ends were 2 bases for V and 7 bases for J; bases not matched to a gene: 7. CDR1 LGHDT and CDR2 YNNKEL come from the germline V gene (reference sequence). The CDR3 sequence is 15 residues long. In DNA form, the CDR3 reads TGTGCCAGCAGCCAAAGCGGGGGGGTAAGATGGACCCAGTACTTC. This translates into CASSQSGGVRWTQYF.

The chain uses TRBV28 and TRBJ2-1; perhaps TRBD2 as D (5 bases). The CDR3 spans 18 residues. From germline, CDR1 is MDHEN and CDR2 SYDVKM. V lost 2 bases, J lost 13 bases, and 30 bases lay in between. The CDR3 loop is CASSLAAIKSPPRALQFF. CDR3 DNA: TGTGCCAGCAGTTTAGCAGCTATCAAGTCTCCCCCGAGGGCTCTCCAGTTCTTC.

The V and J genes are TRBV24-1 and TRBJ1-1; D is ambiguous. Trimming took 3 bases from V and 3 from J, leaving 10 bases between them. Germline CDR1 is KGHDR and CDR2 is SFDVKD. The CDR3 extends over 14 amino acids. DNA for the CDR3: TGTGCCACCAGTGATGGGCGCGAATACACTGAAGCTTTCTTT. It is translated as CATSDGREYTEAFF.

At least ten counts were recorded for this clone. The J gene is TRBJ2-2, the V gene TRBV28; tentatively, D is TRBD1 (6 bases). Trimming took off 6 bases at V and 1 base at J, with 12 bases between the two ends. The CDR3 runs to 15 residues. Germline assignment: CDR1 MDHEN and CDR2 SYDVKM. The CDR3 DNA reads TGTGCCAGCAGGGAAATGACAGGGAACACCGGGGAGCTGTTTTTT. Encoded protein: CASREMTGNTGELFF.

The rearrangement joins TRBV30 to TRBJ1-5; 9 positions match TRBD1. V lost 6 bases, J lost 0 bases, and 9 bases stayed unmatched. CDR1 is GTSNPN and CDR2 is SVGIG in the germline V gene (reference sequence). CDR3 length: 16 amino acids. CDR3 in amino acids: CACDSTGGYSNQPQHF. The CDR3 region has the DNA TGTGCCTGTGACTCGACAGGGGGTTATAGCAATCAGCCCCAGCATTTT.

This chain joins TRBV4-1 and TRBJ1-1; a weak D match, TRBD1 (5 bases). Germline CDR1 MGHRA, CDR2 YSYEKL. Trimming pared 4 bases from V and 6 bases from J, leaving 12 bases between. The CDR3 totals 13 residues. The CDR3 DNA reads TGCGCCAGCAGCCTGGACCTACAGGCTGAAGCTTTCTTT. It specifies CASSLDLQAEAFF.

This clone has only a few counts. This CDR3 is CASSRTSGAYEQYF. Written as DNA, the CDR3 is TGTGCCAGCAGCAGGACTAGCGGTGCCTACGAGCAGTACTTC. The chain has TRBV27 and TRBJ2-7; the match to TRBD2 covers 10 bases. Germline V gene lookup returns CDR1 MNHEY and CDR2 SMNVEV (reference sequence). V trimming: 6 bases; J trimming: 2 bases; junction bases outside the gene matches: 4. CDR3 length equals 14 residues.

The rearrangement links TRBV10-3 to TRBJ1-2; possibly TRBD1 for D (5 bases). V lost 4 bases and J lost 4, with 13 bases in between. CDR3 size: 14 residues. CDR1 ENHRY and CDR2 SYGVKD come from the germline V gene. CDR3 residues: CAISAPTGPYGYTF. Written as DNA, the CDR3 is TGTGCCATCAGTGCCCCCACAGGCCCCTATGGCTACACCTTC.

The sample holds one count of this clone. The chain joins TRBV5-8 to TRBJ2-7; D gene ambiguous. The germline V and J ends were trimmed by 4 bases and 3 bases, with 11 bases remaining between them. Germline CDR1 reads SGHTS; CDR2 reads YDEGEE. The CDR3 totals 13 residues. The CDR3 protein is CASSIRNYYEQYF. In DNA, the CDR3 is TGTGCCAGCAGCATCAGGAATTACTACGAGCAGTACTTC.

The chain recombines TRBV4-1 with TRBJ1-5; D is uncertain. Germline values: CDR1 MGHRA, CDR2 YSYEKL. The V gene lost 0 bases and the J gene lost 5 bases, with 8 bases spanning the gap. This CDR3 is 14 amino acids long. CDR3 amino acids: CASSQEERDQPQHF. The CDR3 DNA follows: TGCGCCAGCAGCCAAGAGGAGAGAGATCAGCCCCAGCATTTT.

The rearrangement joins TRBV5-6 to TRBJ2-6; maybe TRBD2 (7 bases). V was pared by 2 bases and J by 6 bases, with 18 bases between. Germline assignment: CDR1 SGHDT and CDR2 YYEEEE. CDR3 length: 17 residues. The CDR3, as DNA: TGTGCCAGCAGCTTAGAGCGGCACGGGGGGCTGGCCAACGTCCTGACTTTC. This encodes CASSLERHGGLANVLTF. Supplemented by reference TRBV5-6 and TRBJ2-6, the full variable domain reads DAGVTQSPTHLIKTRGQQVTLRCSPKSGHDTVSWYQQALGQGPQFIFQYYEEEERQRGNFPDRFSGHQFPNYSSELNVNALLLGDSALYLCASSLERHGGLANVLTFGAGSRLTVL.

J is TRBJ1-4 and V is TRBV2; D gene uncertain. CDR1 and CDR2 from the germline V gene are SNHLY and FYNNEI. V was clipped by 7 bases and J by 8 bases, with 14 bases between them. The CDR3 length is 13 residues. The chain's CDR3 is CASNPGLLEKLFF. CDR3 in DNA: TGTGCCAGCAACCCCGGACTGCTGGAAAAACTGTTTTTT. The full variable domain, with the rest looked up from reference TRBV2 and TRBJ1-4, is EPEVTQTPSHQVTQMGQEVILRCVPISNHLYFYWYRQILGQKVEFLVSFYNNEISEKSEIFDDQFSVERPDGSNFTLKIRSTKLEDSAMYFCASNPGLLEKLFFGSGTQLSVL.

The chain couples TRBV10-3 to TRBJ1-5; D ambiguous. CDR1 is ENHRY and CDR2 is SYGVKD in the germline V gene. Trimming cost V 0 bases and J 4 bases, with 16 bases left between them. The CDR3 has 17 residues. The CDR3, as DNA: TGTGCCATCAGTGAGTCCCAGAGTCCCGGGAAGAATCAGCCCCAGCATTTT. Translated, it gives CAISESQSPGKNQPQHF.

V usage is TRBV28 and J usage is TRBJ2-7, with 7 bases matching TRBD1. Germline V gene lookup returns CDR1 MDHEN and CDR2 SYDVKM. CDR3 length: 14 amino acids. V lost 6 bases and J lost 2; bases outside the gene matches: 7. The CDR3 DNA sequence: TGTGCCAGCAGAAAACAGGGGTTCCCCTACGAGCAGTACTTC. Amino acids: CASRKQGFPYEQYF. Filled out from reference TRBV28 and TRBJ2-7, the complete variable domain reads DVKVTQSSRYLVKRTGEKVFLECVQDMDHENMFWYRQDPGLGLRLIYFSYDVKMKEKGDIPEGYSVSREKKERFSLILESASTNQTSMYLCASRKQGFPYEQYFGPGTRLTVT.

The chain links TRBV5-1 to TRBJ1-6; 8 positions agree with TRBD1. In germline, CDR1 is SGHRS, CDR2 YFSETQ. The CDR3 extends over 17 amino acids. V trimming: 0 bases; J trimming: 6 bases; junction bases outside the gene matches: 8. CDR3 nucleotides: TGCGCCAGCAGCTTGGGGCTCCGGACAGGGATTAATTCACCCCTCCACTTT. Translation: CASSLGLRTGINSPLHF.

For the CDR3, the DNA is TGTGCCAGCAGTCCAACAGAGGACAGGGCCAATCAGCCCCAGCATTTT. Translation gives CASSPTEDRANQPQHF. The chain links TRBV28 to TRBJ1-5, with 8 bases identical to TRBD1. V was clipped by 5 bases and J by 3 bases; unmatched bases: 9. The CDR3 covers 16 residues. The germline gives CDR1 MDHEN, CDR2 SYDVKM.

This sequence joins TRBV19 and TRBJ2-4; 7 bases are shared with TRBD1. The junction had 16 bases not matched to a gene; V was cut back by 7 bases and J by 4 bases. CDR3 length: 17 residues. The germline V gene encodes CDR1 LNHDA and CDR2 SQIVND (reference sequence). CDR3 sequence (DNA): TGTGCCAGTACCACACCAACCACCGGGACAGTGAAAAACATTCAGTACTTC. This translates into CASTTPTTGTVKNIQYF.

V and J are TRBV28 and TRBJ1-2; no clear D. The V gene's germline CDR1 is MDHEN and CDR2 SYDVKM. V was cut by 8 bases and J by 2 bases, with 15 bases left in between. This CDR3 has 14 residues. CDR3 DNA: TGTGCCAGCTCCTTGGGGAGGGAAAACTATGGCTACACCTTC. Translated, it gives CASSLGRENYGYTF.

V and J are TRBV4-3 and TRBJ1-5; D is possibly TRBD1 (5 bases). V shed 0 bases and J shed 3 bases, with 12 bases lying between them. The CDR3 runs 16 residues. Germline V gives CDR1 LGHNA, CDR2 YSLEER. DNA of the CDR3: TGCGCCAGCAGCCAAGAGAGGGGACTGATCAATCAGCCCCAGCATTTT. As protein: CASSQERGLINQPQHF.

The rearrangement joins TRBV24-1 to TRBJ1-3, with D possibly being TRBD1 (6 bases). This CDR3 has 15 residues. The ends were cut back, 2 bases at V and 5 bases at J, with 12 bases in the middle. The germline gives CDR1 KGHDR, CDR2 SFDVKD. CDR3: CATSDYRDERNTIYF. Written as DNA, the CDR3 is TGTGCCACCAGTGATTACAGGGATGAGAGAAACACCATATATTTT.